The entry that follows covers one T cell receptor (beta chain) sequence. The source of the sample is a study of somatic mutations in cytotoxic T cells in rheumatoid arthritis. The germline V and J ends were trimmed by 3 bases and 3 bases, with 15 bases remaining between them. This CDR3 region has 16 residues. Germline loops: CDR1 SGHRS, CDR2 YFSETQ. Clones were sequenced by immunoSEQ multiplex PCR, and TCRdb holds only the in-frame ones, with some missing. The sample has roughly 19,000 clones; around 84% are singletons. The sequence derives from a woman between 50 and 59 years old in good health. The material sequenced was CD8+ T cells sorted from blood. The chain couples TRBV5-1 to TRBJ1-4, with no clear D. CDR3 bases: TGCGCCAGCAGCTCCCGGAACAGATTTTCTAATGAAAAACTGTTTTTT. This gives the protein CASSSRNRFSNEKLFF.